The 32 T cell receptor beta chains reported below all come from one sample, sequenced in a study of T cells after yellow fever vaccination. TCRdb ran MiXCR on the 5' RACE reads and lists one entry per CDR3 protein. The table lists about 260,000 distinct CDR3 sequences, 5.2% of them singletons. The material sequenced was CD4+ T cells sorted from PBMCs, taken on the day of the yellow fever booster vaccination. All receptors come from a man between 18 and 29 years old who received the YFV17D yellow fever vaccine.

A few counts support this clonotype. The chain joins TRBV6-5 to TRBJ2-7; 7 bases fit TRBD2. Germline CDR1 is MNHEY and CDR2 is SVGAGI. V shed 0 bases, J shed 7 bases, and the junction held 6 bases outside the gene matches. The CDR3 is 14 amino acids. The CDR3 nucleotides read TGTGCCAGCAGTTACTCAGTACAGCGGGGAGAGCAGTACTTC. Amino acid sequence: CASSYSVQRGEQYF.

This clonotype has just a few counts. CDR3 sequence (DNA): TGTGCCAGCAGCTTGGATCTGAAGAGGGGGAGAACTGAAGCTTTCTTT. Translation gives CASSLDLKRGRTEAFF. V usage is TRBV5-6 and J usage is TRBJ1-1; D perhaps matches TRBD1 (6 bases). The CDR3 loop spans 16 amino acids. Germline CDR1 reads SGHDT; CDR2 reads YYEEEE. The V gene lost 0 bases and the J gene lost 5 bases, with 17 bases spanning the gap.

This clonotype was counted at least ten times. This rearrangement joins TRBV18 to TRBJ1-4; unclear D gene. Germline lookup yields CDR1 KGHSH and CDR2 LQKENI. V gave up 4 bases and J gave up 8 bases, with 11 bases separating them. The CDR3 sequence is 13 residues long. DNA for the CDR3: TGTGCCAGCTCACGTCAGGCGGGAGAAAAACTGTTTTTT. Its protein product is CASSRQAGEKLFF.

This chain links TRBV7-2 with TRBJ1-1, with D uncertain. Trimming stripped 1 base from V and 3 bases from J, with 9 bases between. Germline CDR1 SGHTA, CDR2 FQGNSA. The CDR3 runs 14 residues. The CDR3 sequence: CASSLEPPYTEAFF. The CDR3 coding sequence is TGTGCCAGCAGCTTAGAGCCTCCCTACACTGAAGCTTTCTTT.

V gene TRBV5-1 combines with J gene TRBJ1-2; a possible D gene is TRBD1 (5 bases). This CDR3 has 12 residues. Trimming removed 4 bases from V and 8 bases from J, with 12 bases in between. CDR1 is SGHRS, CDR2 YFSETQ, per germline. This CDR3 reads CASSTQGGGYTF. The CDR3 coding sequence is TGCGCCAGCAGCACGCAGGGTGGCGGCTACACCTTC.

This chain joins TRBV4-2 and TRBJ2-5; TRBD2 agrees at 10 bases. From germline, CDR1 is LGHNA and CDR2 YNFKEQ. Losses at the gene ends were 4 bases for V and 0 bases for J; bases not matched to a gene: 5. This CDR3 spans 16 amino acids. In DNA, the CDR3 is TGTGCCAGCAGCCGGAAAGCGGGGGGGGACCAAGAGACCCAGTACTTC. Its protein product is CASSRKAGGDQETQYF.

This clonotype was recorded many times. The V and J genes are TRBV4-2 and TRBJ2-3, with 9 bases identical to TRBD2. J gave up 3 bases and V 1 base, and 5 bases lay outside the gene matches. The CDR3 spans 16 residues. Germline V gene sequence: CDR1 LGHNA, CDR2 YNFKEQ. The CDR3 DNA reads TGTGCCAGCAGCCAAGCAGCGGGGGGTTTGACAGATACGCAGTATTTT. It is translated as CASSQAAGGLTDTQYF.

This clonotype was counted only a few times. The rearrangement joins TRBV7-2 to TRBJ2-3; 12 bases are shared with TRBD2. J gave up 5 bases and V 5 bases, and 2 bases lay outside the gene matches. The CDR3 covers 14 residues. CDR1 is SGHTA and CDR2 is FQGNSA in the germline V gene. The CDR3 region has the DNA TGTGCCAGCAGCGTACTAGCGGGGGGAGATACGCAGTATTTT. Its translation is CASSVLAGGDTQYF.

The chain couples TRBV5-1 to TRBJ2-3; possibly TRBD2 for D (6 bases). The CDR3 totals 12 residues. Deletions cut 4 bases from V and 8 bases from J, with 11 bases between. The germline gives CDR1 SGHRS, CDR2 YFSETQ. Written as DNA, the CDR3 is TGCGCCAGCAGCCCGGGGGAGGTTACGCAGTATTTT. Protein product: CASSPGEVTQYF. Filled out from reference TRBV5-1 and TRBJ2-3, the complete variable domain reads KAGVTQTPRYLIKTRGQQVTLSCSPISGHRSVSWYQQTPGQGLQFLFEYFSETQRNKGNFPGRFSGRQFSNSRSEMNVSTLELGDSALYLCASSPGEVTQYFGPGTRLTVL.

This clonotype appeared many times. The chain combines TRBV11-2 with TRBJ2-5, with D uncertain. The CDR3 is 13 residues long. CDR1 SGHAT and CDR2 FQNNGV come from the germline V gene. V shed 5 bases and J shed 4 bases, with 11 bases lying between them. The CDR3 reads CASSLRWGETQYF. The CDR3 nucleotides are TGTGCCAGCAGCCTACGATGGGGAGAGACCCAGTACTTC. The variable domain in full, completed from reference TRBV11-2 and TRBJ2-5, reads EAGVAQSPRYKIIEKRQSVAFWCNPISGHATLYWYQQILGQGPKLLIQFQNNGVVDDSQLPKDRFSAERLKGVDSTLKIQPAKLEDSAVYLCASSLRWGETQYFGPGTRLLVL.

The sample holds many counts of this clonotype. The chain recombines TRBV5-1 with TRBJ2-3; 7 nucleotides line up with TRBD1. V lost 5 bases to trimming and J lost 0 bases; unmatched junction nucleotides: 3. From germline, CDR1 is SGHRS and CDR2 YFSETQ. This CDR3 spans 14 amino acids. CDR3 nucleotides: TGCGCCAGCAGACCGGGACAGAGCACAGATACGCAGTATTTT. It encodes CASRPGQSTDTQYF.

The chain uses TRBV7-2 and TRBJ2-7, with D possibly TRBD2 on 6 matching bases. V shed 4 bases and J shed 11 bases, with 18 bases lying between them. Germline-derived CDR1 and CDR2 are SGHTA and FQGNSA. The CDR3 has 13 amino acids. CDR3 protein: CASSSPSGRREYF. CDR3 nucleotides: TGTGCCAGCAGCTCCCCCTCTGGGCGGAGGGAGTACTTC.

This chain's CDR3 is CASSGRTSGGEGQYF. CDR3 in DNA: TGTGCCAGCAGCGGACGGACTAGCGGGGGGGAGGGGCAGTATTTT. V gene TRBV7-8 combines with J gene TRBJ2-3; 15 nucleotides agree with TRBD2. Germline values: CDR1 SGHVS, CDR2 FQNEAQ. V was pared by 5 bases and J by 11 bases, with 8 bases of the junction left unmatched. The CDR3 spans 15 residues.

The sample holds many counts of this clonotype. This chain uses TRBV12-3 or TRBV12-4 with TRBJ2-7; weak D call: TRBD1 (6 bases). Trimming shortened V by 10 bases and J by 5 bases, and 24 bases separated the two germline ends. This CDR3 contains 15 residues. The CDR3 bases are TGTGCCATCCGAAACGGTCCTCACAGGGCCCACGAGCAGTACGTC. Translation gives CAIRNGPHRAHEQYV.

This clonotype was seen more than once but under ten times. This chain connects TRBV6-2 or TRBV6-3 to TRBJ2-2; D ambiguous. CDR3 size: 14 residues. In germline, CDR1 is MNHEY, CDR2 SVGEGT. V lost 6 bases, J lost 3 bases, and 11 bases lay in between. The DNA of the CDR3 is TGTGCCAGCAGCCACTTAGGGCACACCGGGGAGCTGTTTTTT. It codes for CASSHLGHTGELFF.

This clonotype was seen repeatedly, ten times or more. V gene TRBV7-2 combines with J gene TRBJ2-5, with 7 bases fitting TRBD1. V shed 5 bases, J shed 5 bases, and the junction held 5 bases outside the gene matches. Germline CDR1 SGHTA, CDR2 FQGNSA. CDR3 length equals 13 residues. The CDR3 here is CASSRGGSETQYF. CDR3 nucleotides: TGTGCCAGCAGCCGAGGGGGCTCGGAGACCCAGTACTTC.

This chain connects TRBV7-2 to TRBJ2-7; D possibly corresponds to TRBD1 (5 bases). Germline V CDR1 and CDR2: SGHTA, FQGNSA. The CDR3 extends over 15 amino acids. Trimming stripped 3 bases from V and 1 base from J, with 13 bases between. The CDR3 coding sequence is TGTGCCAGCAGCTTTGATCGGGCAGGGTCCTACGAGCAGTACGTC. It translates to CASSFDRAGSYEQYV.

The chain carries TRBV18 and TRBJ2-7; unclear D gene. The V and J ends lost 3 bases and 0 bases respectively, with 12 bases between them. The CDR3 has 15 amino acids. From germline, CDR1 is KGHSH and CDR2 LQKENI. The CDR3 is CASSPTEGFSYEQYV. The DNA for the CDR3 is TGTGCCAGCTCACCCACCGAAGGGTTCTCCTACGAGCAGTACGTC.

This clonotype appeared many times. The chain employs TRBV5-1 and TRBJ1-3; TRBD1 might be the D (6 bases). The CDR3 is 15 amino acids. Trimming took off 0 bases at V and 4 bases at J, with 11 bases between the two ends. Looked up from germline, CDR1 is SGHRS and CDR2 is YFSETQ. The CDR3 DNA follows: TGCGCCAGCAGCTTGGTTTCAGGGGTCGGAAACACCATATATTTT. Protein sequence: CASSLVSGVGNTIYF.

This clonotype appeared many times. V is TRBV20-1 and J is TRBJ2-1; perhaps TRBD1 as D (5 bases). CDR1 DFQATT and CDR2 SNEGSKA come from the germline V gene (reference sequence). The CDR3 is 15 residues long. Deletions cut 3 bases from V and 6 bases from J, with 18 bases between. The CDR3, as DNA: TGCAGTGCTAGCACAGGTCCCAACGCCCTCAATGAGCAGTTCTTC. It encodes CSASTGPNALNEQFF.

This clonotype was seen ten or more times. This rearrangement joins TRBV7-9 to TRBJ2-1; the match to TRBD2 covers 9 bases. There are 15 residues in the CDR3. V lost 1 base, J lost 3 bases, and 1 base stayed unmatched. The germline gives CDR1 SEHNR, CDR2 FQNEAQ (reference sequence). DNA for the CDR3: TGTGCCAGCAGCTTAGTAGCGGGGGACTACAATGAGCAGTTCTTC. Encoded protein: CASSLVAGDYNEQFF.

This clonotype was seen repeatedly, ten times or more. The CDR3 sequence: CASSLASPNEQFF. The CDR3 DNA reads as TGCGCCAGCAGCTTGGCCAGCCCCAATGAGCAGTTCTTC. This rearrangement joins TRBV5-1 to TRBJ2-1, with D uncertain. Trimming took 0 bases from V and 6 from J, leaving 7 bases between them. Germline-derived CDR1 and CDR2 are SGHRS and YFSETQ. The CDR3 consists of 13 residues.

This clonotype was observed a few times. The J gene is TRBJ1-1, the V gene TRBV30, with a tentative D call TRBD1 (6 bases). V was clipped by 3 bases and J by 5 bases, with 13 bases between them. The germline CDR1 and CDR2 sequences are GTSNPN and SVGIG (reference sequence). The CDR3 sequence is 13 residues long. As DNA, the CDR3 is TGTGCCTGGAGAATAGGGGGATGGACTGAAGCTTTCTTT. This sequence encodes CAWRIGGWTEAFF. The complete variable domain, with remaining parts taken from reference TRBV30 and TRBJ1-1, reads SQTIHQWPATLVQPVGSPLSLECTVEGTSNPNLYWYRQAAGRGLQLLFYSVGIGQISSEVPQNLSASRPQDRQFILSSKKLLLSDSGFYLCAWRIGGWTEAFFGQGTRLTVV.

The sample holds many counts of this clonotype. The genes are TRBV11-1 and TRBJ2-2; D is uncertain. Between the trimmed V and J ends, which lost 3 bases and 3 bases, there was a span of 5 bases. The CDR3 is made up of 13 amino acids. Germline loops: CDR1 SGHAT, CDR2 FQDESV (reference sequence). The CDR3 region has the DNA TGTGCCAGCAGCTTTTGGGACACCGGGGAGCTGTTTTTT. Its translation is CASSFWDTGELFF.

This clonotype has just a few counts. The gene calls are TRBV6-1 and TRBJ2-7; D might be TRBD1 (6 bases). V was pared by 3 bases and J by 2 bases, with 11 bases between. The CDR3 runs 14 residues. Germline assignment: CDR1 MNHNS and CDR2 SASEGT. CDR3 in DNA: TGTGCCAGCAGTGAGAGCAGGGGACCCTACGAGCAGTACGTC. It encodes CASSESRGPYEQYV.

The chain is built from TRBV5-1 and TRBJ2-7; a possible D gene is TRBD2 (6 bases). Trimming pared 4 bases from V and 6 bases from J, leaving 17 bases between. The CDR3 is made up of 14 amino acids. Germline lookup yields CDR1 SGHRS and CDR2 YFSETQ. In DNA, the CDR3 is TGCGCCAGCAGCACTGCGGGGCCCGTCTTCGAGCAGTACTTC. This encodes CASSTAGPVFEQYF.

This clonotype was seen a handful of times. The V and J genes are TRBV4-2 and TRBJ1-5; D not resolved. This CDR3 has 12 residues. Germline CDR1 is LGHNA and CDR2 is YNFKEQ. Trimming took 2 bases from V and 4 from J, leaving 3 bases between them. Here the CDR3 reads CASSQTNQPQHF. The CDR3 DNA is TGTGCCAGCAGCCAAACAAATCAGCCCCAGCATTTT.

This clonotype came up a few times. This sequence joins TRBV7-2 and TRBJ2-7, with D possibly matching TRBD1 (5 bases). V was pared by 1 base and J by 0 bases, with 7 bases between. Germline CDR1 SGHTA, CDR2 FQGNSA. The CDR3 runs 14 residues. Here the CDR3 DNA reads TGTGCCAGCAGCTTAGATCAGGGCTCCTACGAGCAGTACTTC. It is translated as CASSLDQGSYEQYF.

This clonotype has just a few counts. The chain joins TRBV6-5 to TRBJ1-5; D perhaps matches TRBD1 (5 bases). With 5 bases removed from V and 6 bases from J, the gap between germline ends came to 20 bases. Germline CDR1 MNHEY, CDR2 SVGAGI. This CDR3 comprises 16 residues. The CDR3 coding sequence is TGTGCCAGCAGTGTGCAGGGACCCAGGGAGGGTCAGCCCCAGCATTTT. Its protein product is CASSVQGPREGQPQHF.

The chain uses TRBV20-1 and TRBJ1-1; D not certain. Trimming removed 3 bases at V and 8 bases at J, with 10 bases between. The germline CDR1 and CDR2 sequences are DFQATT and SNEGSKA (reference sequence). The CDR3 covers 11 residues. The CDR3 sequence is CSASDDPEAFF. The CDR3 DNA follows: TGCAGTGCTAGTGACGACCCAGAAGCTTTCTTT.

This clonotype turned up a few times. The chain uses TRBV6-5 and TRBJ2-1; D gene unclear. The CDR3 covers 12 residues. V shed 6 bases and J shed 7 bases, with 10 bases lying between them. The germline CDR1 and CDR2 sequences are MNHEY and SVGAGI. DNA of the CDR3: TGTGCCAGCAGGAGAACCACTAATGAGCAGTTCTTC. Translation: CASRRTTNEQFF.

This chain uses TRBV5-4 with TRBJ1-2, with D perhaps matching TRBD1 (5 bases). The CDR3 totals 13 residues. Germline CDR1 and CDR2: SGHNT and YYREEE (reference sequence). Trimming took off 4 bases at V and 6 bases at J, with 13 bases between the two ends. CDR3 sequence (DNA): TGTGCCAGCAGCCCCTCAGGGAGAGATGGCTACACCTTC. It is translated as CASSPSGRDGYTF.